The 24 T cell receptor beta chains reported below all come from one sample, sequenced in a study of cytomegalovirus exposure and HLA in healthy donors. PCR employed 60 Vbeta and 13 Jbeta primers. The repertoire was sequenced with immunoSEQ multiplex PCR; TCRdb's copy has only in-frame clones and lacks some. The top ten hold around 3.6% of the sample, which has about 140,000 clones, more than 75% seen once. Input material: PBMCs. The receptors stem from a young man in good health and CMV-seronegative.

This clone was counted between two and nine times. V and J are TRBV18 and TRBJ2-1, with 9 bases lining up with TRBD1. CDR3 size: 14 residues. Germline CDR1 is KGHSH and CDR2 is LQKENI. V dropped 3 bases and J dropped 4; count of bases not matched to a gene: 1. This chain's CDR3 is CASSPGQGYNEQFF. The CDR3 DNA reads as TGTGCCAGCTCACCCGGACAGGGGTACAATGAGCAGTTCTTC.

The V gene is TRBV19, the J gene TRBJ2-7; 8 bases fit TRBD2. Germline assignment: CDR1 LNHDA and CDR2 SQIVND (reference sequence). The junction had 4 bases not matched to a gene; V was cut back by 5 bases and J by 4 bases. CDR3 size: 13 residues. Here the CDR3 reads CASSGTRLYEQYF. CDR3 sequence (DNA): TGTGCCAGTAGTGGGACTAGATTATACGAGCAGTACTTC. Using reference TRBV19 and TRBJ2-7 for the parts outside the CDR3, the full variable domain is DGGITQSPKYLFRKEGQNVTLSCEQNLNHDAMYWYRQDPGQGLRLIYYSQIVNDFQKGDIAEGYSVSREKKESFPLTVTSAQKNPTAFYLCASSGTRLYEQYFGPGTRLTVT.

The chain joins TRBV19 to TRBJ2-7, with 9 bases lining up with TRBD1. Trimming at V came to 7 bases and at J to 4 bases, leaving 11 bases not matched to a gene. The germline CDR1 and CDR2 sequences are LNHDA and SQIVND (reference sequence). CDR3 length equals 15 residues. DNA for the CDR3: TGTGCCAGTAAGGTTGTTGGGACAGGGCATTACGAGCAGTACTTC. Protein sequence: CASKVVGTGHYEQYF.

The J gene is TRBJ1-1, the V gene TRBV28; 9 bases fit TRBD1. The CDR3 is 16 amino acids. The germline gives CDR1 MDHEN, CDR2 SYDVKM. V lost 5 bases to trimming and J lost 0 bases; unmatched junction nucleotides: 7. CDR3 bases: TGTGCCAGCAGTCCGACAGGGGGAAGGATGAACACTGAAGCTTTCTTT. This codes for CASSPTGGRMNTEAFF. The entire variable domain, with the rest obtained from reference TRBV28 and TRBJ1-1, is as follows: DVKVTQSSRYLVKRTGEKVFLECVQDMDHENMFWYRQDPGLGLRLIYFSYDVKMKEKGDIPEGYSVSREKKERFSLILESASTNQTSMYLCASSPTGGRMNTEAFFGQGTRLTVV.

This chain links TRBV28 with TRBJ2-1, with TRBD2 matching 8 bases. Germline trimming cut 8 bases from V and 3 bases from J; bases unmatched to any gene: 3. Looked up from germline, CDR1 is MDHEN and CDR2 is SYDVKM. This CDR3 is built from 13 residues. CDR3 residues: CASGTRIYNEQFF. In DNA, the CDR3 is TGTGCCAGCGGGACTAGAATCTACAATGAGCAGTTCTTC. Combining the CDR3 with reference TRBV28 and TRBJ2-1 gives the whole variable domain DVKVTQSSRYLVKRTGEKVFLECVQDMDHENMFWYRQDPGLGLRLIYFSYDVKMKEKGDIPEGYSVSREKKERFSLILESASTNQTSMYLCASGTRIYNEQFFGPGTRLTVL.

This clone was seen a handful of times. The chain links TRBV6-1 to TRBJ1-5, with D hard to call. There are 17 residues in the CDR3. V gave up 1 base and J gave up 0 bases, with 13 bases separating them. CDR1 is MNHNS and CDR2 is SASEGT in the germline V gene. The CDR3 nucleotides read TGTGCCAGCAGTGAAGGTACGGTGGGCTCTAGCAATCAGCCCCAGCATTTT. Translating gives CASSEGTVGSSNQPQHF.

The chain employs TRBV2 and TRBJ2-1, with 7 bases fitting TRBD2. The ends lost 1 base at V and 15 bases at J; junction bases unmatched: 3. This CDR3 has 11 residues. Per the germline V gene, CDR1 is SNHLY and CDR2 is FYNNEI. CDR3 in DNA: TGTGCCAGCAGTGAAGGGACTAGGCGGTTCTTC. Amino acids: CASSEGTRRFF.

This sequence joins TRBV9 and TRBJ2-3; TRBD2 agrees at 9 bases. CDR3 length: 17 amino acids. CDR1 is SGDLS, CDR2 YYNGEE, per germline. The trim removed 0 bases at V and 2 bases at J, leaving 7 bases unmatched. CDR3 amino acids: CASSVESSGGPTDTQYF. The DNA for the CDR3 is TGTGCCAGCAGCGTAGAAAGTAGCGGGGGCCCCACAGATACGCAGTATTTT.

The chain is built from TRBV9 and TRBJ1-5, with 7 nucleotides matching TRBD1. Germline-derived CDR1 and CDR2 are SGDLS and YYNGEE. J lost 0 bases, V lost 3 bases, and 3 bases had no gene match. CDR3 size: 15 residues. The CDR3 region has the DNA TGTGCCAGCAGCGAGACAGGGTTTAGCAATCAGCCCCAGCATTTT. It translates to CASSETGFSNQPQHF.

This clone was seen only a few times. The chain couples TRBV30 to TRBJ1-1, with D possibly being TRBD1 (6 bases). The germline CDR1 and CDR2 sequences are GTSNPN and SVGIG (reference sequence). CDR3 length: 14 amino acids. V lost 3 bases and J lost 6, with 17 bases in between. CDR3 sequence (DNA): TGTGCCTGGAGACGGGGGGCTCGGGGGGCTGAAGCTTTCTTT. Its protein product is CAWRRGARGAEAFF.

The V gene is TRBV19, the J gene TRBJ2-7, with 7 positions matching TRBD1. In germline, CDR1 is LNHDA, CDR2 SQIVND (reference sequence). This CDR3 has 14 residues. The J segment lost 6 bases and the V segment lost 7 bases, leaving 12 bases of the junction unmatched. For the CDR3, the DNA is TGTGCCAGTACTCCCGGGGACAGACCCCGCGAGCAGTACTTC. It specifies CASTPGDRPREQYF. Complete variable domain (other parts from reference TRBV19 and TRBJ2-7): DGGITQSPKYLFRKEGQNVTLSCEQNLNHDAMYWYRQDPGQGLRLIYYSQIVNDFQKGDIAEGYSVSREKKESFPLTVTSAQKNPTAFYLCASTPGDRPREQYFGPGTRLTVT.

This clone was counted a few times. This chain joins TRBV11-3 and TRBJ2-1; TRBD2 matches 9 bases. There are 14 residues in the CDR3. V shed 4 bases and J 5 bases; nucleotides not matched to a gene: 3. Looked up from germline, CDR1 is SGHNT and CDR2 is YENEEA. The CDR3 DNA follows: TGTGCCAGCAGCTGGGGCGGGGGGGACAATGAGCAGTTCTTC. Amino acid sequence: CASSWGGGDNEQFF. The full variable domain, in which reference TRBV11-3 and TRBJ2-1 provide the parts outside the CDR3, is EAGVVQSPRYKIIEKKQPVAFWCNPISGHNTLYWYLQNLGQGPELLIRYENEEAVDDSQLPKDRFSAERLKGVDSTLKIQPAELGDSAVYLCASSWGGGDNEQFFGPGTRLTVL.

This clone was seen a single time. V is TRBV7-9 and J is TRBJ2-6; D perhaps matches TRBD1 (6 bases). The CDR3 length is 13 residues. The germline V gene has CDR1 SEHNR and CDR2 FQNEAQ (reference sequence). Trimming shortened V by 5 bases and J by 15 bases, and 17 bases separated the two germline ends. The CDR3 DNA reads TGTGCCAGCAGCCTCGTGGGGGCGGTTTCCCTGACTTTC. Its protein product is CASSLVGAVSLTF.

On this clone itself: The germline gene is not matched at one end of the junction; a read error may be the cause. The V gene is TRBV4-1, the J gene TRBJ2-2, with TRBD1 identical over 8 bases. The germline gives CDR1 MGHRA, CDR2 YSYEKL. The CDR3 sequence is 16 residues long. Written as DNA, the CDR3 is TGCGTCAGCAGCCTGACACAGGGGGTAGAAACCGGGGACCTGTTTTTT. Its translation: CVSSLTQGVETGDLFF.

This clone was detected only once. The chain uses TRBV27 and TRBJ1-1; a possible D gene is TRBD1 (6 bases). Trimming pared 3 bases from V and 1 base from J, leaving 12 bases between. CDR3 length: 15 amino acids. Germline CDR1 and CDR2: MNHEY and SMNVEV (reference sequence). CDR3 coding DNA: TGTGCCAGCAGTTTCCGTTTACAGGGGAACACTGAAGCTTTCTTT. Translation gives CASSFRLQGNTEAFF.

The genes are TRBV19 and TRBJ1-2; D is ambiguous. The V end was cut by 1 base, the J end by 7 bases, with 16 bases between. Germline V gene data show CDR1 as LNHDA and CDR2 as SQIVND (reference sequence). This CDR3 region has 15 residues. CDR3 sequence: CASSIGAGLSAGYTF. CDR3 DNA sequence: TGTGCCAGTAGTATAGGGGCAGGTTTATCGGCTGGCTACACCTTC. Complete variable domain (other parts from reference TRBV19 and TRBJ1-2): DGGITQSPKYLFRKEGQNVTLSCEQNLNHDAMYWYRQDPGQGLRLIYYSQIVNDFQKGDIAEGYSVSREKKESFPLTVTSAQKNPTAFYLCASSIGAGLSAGYTFGSGTRLTVV.

The rearrangement uses TRBV5-6 and TRBJ1-3; weak D call: TRBD1 (6 bases). CDR3 length equals 14 residues. Germline V gives CDR1 SGHDT, CDR2 YYEEEE. Trimming took off 1 base at V and 4 bases at J, with 9 bases between the two ends. The CDR3 spells CASSLTGSGNTIYF. CDR3 coding DNA: TGTGCCAGCAGCTTGACAGGGTCAGGAAACACCATATATTTT.

The rearrangement joins TRBV9 to TRBJ2-3, with 10 bases matching TRBD2. With V trimmed by 0 bases and J by 8 bases, 3 bases remained unmatched. The germline CDR1 and CDR2 sequences are SGDLS and YYNGEE. CDR3 length: 14 amino acids. CDR3 residues: CASSVVSSGSTQYF. The CDR3 region has the DNA TGTGCCAGCAGCGTAGTTTCTAGCGGGAGTACGCAGTATTTT. Using reference TRBV9 and TRBJ2-3 for the parts outside the CDR3, the full variable domain is DSGVTQTPKHLITATGQRVTLRCSPRSGDLSVYWYQQSLDQGLQFLIQYYNGEERAKGNILERFSAQQFPDLHSELNLSSLELGDSALYFCASSVVSSGSTQYFGPGTRLTVL.

This clone was detected only once. Compared with germline, one end of the junction differs, possibly owing to a read error. This sequence joins TRBV6-5 and TRBJ2-5, with TRBD1 as a possible D gene (6 bases). Germline CDR1 is MNHEY and CDR2 is SVGAGI. The CDR3 spans 15 residues. Here the CDR3 reads CASRDLDSPQGTQYF. The DNA for the CDR3 is TGTGCCAGCAGAGACCTGGACAGCCCCCAAGGGACCCAGTACTTC.

This clone was detected only once. This rearrangement joins TRBV6-1 to TRBJ2-5, with TRBD2 matching over 13 bases. With the DNA end fitting TRBJ2-7 better, the J assignment may be wrong. The CDR3 contains 14 residues. CDR1 and CDR2 (germline): MNHNS, SASEGT. The CDR3, as DNA: TGTGCCAGCAGTGCCCGACTAGCGGGAGGCGAGCAGTACTTC. Protein sequence: CASSARLAGGEQYF.

The CDR3 reads CATSRSRSYEQYF. In nucleotides, the CDR3 is TGTGCCACCAGCAGATCCCGTTCCTACGAGCAGTACTTC. The rearrangement uses TRBV15 and TRBJ2-7; D is unresolved. The CDR3 length is 13 residues. CDR1 and CDR2 from the germline V gene are LNHNV and YYDKDF (reference sequence). V gave up 2 bases and J gave up 1 base, with 6 bases separating them.

The chain is built from TRBV10-3 and TRBJ2-5; 15 nucleotides match TRBD2. J gave up 5 bases and V 4 bases, and 8 bases lay outside the gene matches. Germline V gene data show CDR1 as ENHRY and CDR2 as SYGVKD. The CDR3 runs to 17 residues. This CDR3 is CAISGGLAGGATETQYF. In DNA form, the CDR3 reads TGTGCCATCAGTGGAGGACTAGCGGGGGGGGCTACGGAGACCCAGTACTTC.

This clone was recorded a few times. V usage is TRBV10-3 and J usage is TRBJ1-4; 10 positions agree with TRBD1. The CDR3 runs to 15 residues. The germline V gene encodes CDR1 ENHRY and CDR2 SYGVKD. V shed 4 bases, J shed 8 bases, and the junction held 7 bases outside the gene matches. CDR3 sequence: CAISAAGTGEEKLFF. The CDR3, as DNA: TGTGCCATCAGTGCCGCGGGGACAGGGGAAGAAAAACTGTTTTTT.

The J gene is TRBJ2-7, the V gene TRBV28, with D possibly TRBD1 on 5 matching bases. The germline V and J ends were trimmed by 7 bases and 2 bases, with 15 bases remaining between them. Germline-derived CDR1 and CDR2 are MDHEN and SYDVKM. The CDR3 consists of 14 residues. For the CDR3, the DNA is TGTGCCAGCACCCAAACCTGGGGCACCTACGAGCAGTACTTC. It is translated as CASTQTWGTYEQYF.